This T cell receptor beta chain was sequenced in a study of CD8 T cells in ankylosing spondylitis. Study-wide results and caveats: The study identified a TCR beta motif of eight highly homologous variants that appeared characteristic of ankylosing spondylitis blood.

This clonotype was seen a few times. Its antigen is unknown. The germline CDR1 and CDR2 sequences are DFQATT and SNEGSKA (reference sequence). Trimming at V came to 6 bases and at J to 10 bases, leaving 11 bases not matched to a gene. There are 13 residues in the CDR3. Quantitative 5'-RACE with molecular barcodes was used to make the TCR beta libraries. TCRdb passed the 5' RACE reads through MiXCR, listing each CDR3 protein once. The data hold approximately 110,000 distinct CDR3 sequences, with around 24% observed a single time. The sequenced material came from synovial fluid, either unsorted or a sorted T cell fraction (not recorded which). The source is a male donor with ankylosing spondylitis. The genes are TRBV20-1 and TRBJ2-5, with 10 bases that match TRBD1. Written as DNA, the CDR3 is TGCAGTGCCCACCGGGACAGGGGTTTTGGCCAGTACTTC. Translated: CSAHRDRGFGQYF.